The text below deals with one T cell receptor beta chain. Its target antigen remains unknown. The sample holds no much larger clone one base away, and base qualities are not on file. Library prep was done by the immunoSEQ multiplex PCR assay. Sourced from immuneACCESS, this table was stored by TCRdb with only in-frame sequences that have V and J called. A share of the clones is absent; for the studies checked, an unresolved V gene accounts for under half, and the remainder has no known explanation. Within this sample are approximately 730,000 clones, with roughly 88% of them counted one time only. Jointly, the top ten make up about 0.011% of the sample. V trim: 4 bases; J trim: 5 bases; unmatched bases: 7. CDR1 and CDR2 were assigned from the germline V gene (reference sequence) as MNHEY and SMNVEV. The CDR3 measures 15 amino acids from cysteine to phenylalanine. Just CDR3 DNA is preserved here, 45 bases in frame from base 1.

This record belongs to a study of shared T cell receptors in the human thymus (dated by TCRdb to about 2021). About the investigation overall: The study investigated the way shared, self-reactive T-cell receptor alpha chains are produced in the human thymus.

A further study also used this sample, focusing on human thymus T cells. The other study reports the following: In Finland, the donors were immunologically healthy infants who were having open corrective cardiac surgery for congenital heart defects. The thymus tissue came from surgical resects taken out during corrective cardiac surgery. Biased V and J gene segment usage appeared to be present in both thymic and peripheral blood repertoires. According to the related research, thymic TCR repertoires were highly overlapping among unrelated individuals. TCR alpha and beta repertoires from roughly eight infant thymus samples and four related peripheral blood samples were characterized in the study. Donor ages ranging from about 6 to 250 days were recorded, and more than 5 male and two female infants were included in the cohort. Thymocytes were released mechanically from tissue and stored at -70 °C as pellets of roughly 9.5-32 million cells. A QIAsymphony instrument was used to extract genomic DNA from frozen cell pellets. Using the immunoSEQ multiplex PCR assay, the TCRB and TCRAD loci were amplified from a standardized quantity of quality-controlled genomic DNA. Amplicons spanned the V(D)J region at a length sufficient to cover the CDR3 and identify V and J genes. The commercial immunoSEQ service was used to sequence amplicons on an Illumina platform. Primer bias and sequencing errors were corrected using previously described methods, and TCRAD and TCRB definitions followed the IMGT database. Repertoires were analysed with immunoSEQ Analyzer 3.0 and VDJTools, covering basic statistics, V/J segment usage, diversity estimates, rarefaction and pairwise overlap. Diversity was estimated with Chao1, ChaoE, Efron-Thisted, Shannon and inverse Simpson indices, and also on datasets down-sampled to the smallest sample. Repertoire overlap was determined by strict matching of CDR3 nucleotide sequence, V gene and J gene, and Jaccard-based multidimensional scaling clustering was applied. On average, about 810,000 unique TCRB clonotypes were obtained from thymus samples, compared with 70,000 to 90,000 from blood samples.

The V and J genes are TRBV27 and TRBJ2-3, and 9 junction bases match TRBD1. The TCR originated in a girl under two years old with a congenital heart defect. Donor details come from another sample of the same person, matched by shared clones. The sequencing sample was made of thymocytes. CDR3 loop: CASSSHRGLGDTQYF. The DNA sequence is given as TGTGCCAGCAGTTCCCACAGGGGGCTTGGAGATACGCAGTATTTT.